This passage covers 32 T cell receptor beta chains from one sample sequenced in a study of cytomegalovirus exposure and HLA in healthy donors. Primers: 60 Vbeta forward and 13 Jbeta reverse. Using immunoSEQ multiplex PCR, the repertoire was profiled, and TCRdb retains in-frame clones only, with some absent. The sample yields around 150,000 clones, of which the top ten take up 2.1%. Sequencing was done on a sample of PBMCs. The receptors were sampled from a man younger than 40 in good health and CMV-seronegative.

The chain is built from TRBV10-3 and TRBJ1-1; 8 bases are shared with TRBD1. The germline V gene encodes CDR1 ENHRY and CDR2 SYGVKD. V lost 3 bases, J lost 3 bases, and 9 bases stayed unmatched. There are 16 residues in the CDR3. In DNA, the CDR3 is TGTGCCATCAGTGACACTGCAGGGGGCGCGTACACTGAAGCTTTCTTT. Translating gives CAISDTAGGAYTEAFF.

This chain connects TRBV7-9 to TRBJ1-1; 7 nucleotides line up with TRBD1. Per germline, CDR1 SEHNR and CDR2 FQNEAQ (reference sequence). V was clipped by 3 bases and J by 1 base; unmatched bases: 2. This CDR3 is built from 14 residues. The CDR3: CASSFRDRNTEAFF. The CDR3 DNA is TGTGCCAGCAGCTTCCGGGACAGGAACACTGAAGCTTTCTTT.

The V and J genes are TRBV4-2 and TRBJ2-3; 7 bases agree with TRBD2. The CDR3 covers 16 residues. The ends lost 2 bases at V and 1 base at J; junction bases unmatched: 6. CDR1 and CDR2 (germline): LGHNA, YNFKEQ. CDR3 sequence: CASSQPGAGGTDTQYF. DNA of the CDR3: TGTGCCAGCAGCCAACCCGGGGCGGGAGGCACAGATACGCAGTATTTT.

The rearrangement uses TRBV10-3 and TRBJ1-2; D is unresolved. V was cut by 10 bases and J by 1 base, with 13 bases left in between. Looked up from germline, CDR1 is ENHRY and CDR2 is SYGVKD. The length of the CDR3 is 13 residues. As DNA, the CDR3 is TGTGCCACATGGGCAGAGAGTAACTATGGCTACACCTTC. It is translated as CATWAESNYGYTF.

The CDR3 nucleotides are TGTGCCAGCTCACCCAACGGTGATCAGCCCCAGCATTTT. The encoded protein is CASSPNGDQPQHF. The rearrangement uses TRBV18 and TRBJ1-5; no reliable D call. CDR1 and CDR2 from the germline V gene are KGHSH and LQKENI. Trimming pared 3 bases from V and 5 bases from J, leaving 8 bases between. The CDR3 consists of 13 residues.

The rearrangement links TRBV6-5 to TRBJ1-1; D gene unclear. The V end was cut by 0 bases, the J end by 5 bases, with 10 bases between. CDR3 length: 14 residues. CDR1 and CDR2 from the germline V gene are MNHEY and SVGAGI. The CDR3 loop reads CASSYSTGVTEAFF. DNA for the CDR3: TGTGCCAGCAGTTACTCGACCGGGGTTACTGAAGCTTTCTTT.

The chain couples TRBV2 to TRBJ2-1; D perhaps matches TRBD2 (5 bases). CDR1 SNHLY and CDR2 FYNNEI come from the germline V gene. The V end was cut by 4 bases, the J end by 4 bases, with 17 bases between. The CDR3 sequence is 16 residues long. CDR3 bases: TGTGCCAGCAGTGGAGGGCCCGTCGCCTCTTACAATGAGCAGTTCTTC. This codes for CASSGGPVASYNEQFF.

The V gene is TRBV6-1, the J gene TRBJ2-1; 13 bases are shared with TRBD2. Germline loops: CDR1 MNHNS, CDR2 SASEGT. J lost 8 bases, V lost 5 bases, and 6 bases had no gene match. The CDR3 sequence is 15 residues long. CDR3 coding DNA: TGTGCCAGCAGTTTTACTAGCGGGAGGGTCTATGAGCAGTTCTTC. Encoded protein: CASSFTSGRVYEQFF.

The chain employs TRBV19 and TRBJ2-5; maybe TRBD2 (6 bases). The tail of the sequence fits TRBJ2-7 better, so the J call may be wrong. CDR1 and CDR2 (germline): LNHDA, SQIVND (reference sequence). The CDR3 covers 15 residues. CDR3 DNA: TGTGCCAGTAGTACCCGTACTAGCTCCCTCGACGAGCAGTACTTC. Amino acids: CASSTRTSSLDEQYF.

Here the CDR3 DNA reads TGTGCCAGCAGTTCCCATGAACCGGGACACGACGAGCAGTACTTC. It encodes CASSSHEPGHDEQYF. The J gene is TRBJ2-7, the V gene TRBV28; possibly TRBD1 for D (6 bases). V was clipped by 4 bases and J by 5 bases, with 18 bases between them. The CDR3 runs 15 residues. Looked up from germline, CDR1 is MDHEN and CDR2 is SYDVKM.

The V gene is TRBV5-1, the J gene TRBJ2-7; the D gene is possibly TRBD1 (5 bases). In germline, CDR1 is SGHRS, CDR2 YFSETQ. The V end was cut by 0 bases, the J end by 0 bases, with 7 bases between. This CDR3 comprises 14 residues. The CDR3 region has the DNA TGCGCCAGCAGCTTGGCCGACAGCTCCTACGAGCAGTACTTC. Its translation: CASSLADSSYEQYF. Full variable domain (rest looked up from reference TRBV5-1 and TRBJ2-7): KAGVTQTPRYLIKTRGQQVTLSCSPISGHRSVSWYQQTPGQGLQFLFEYFSETQRNKGNFPGRFSGRQFSNSRSEMNVSTLELGDSALYLCASSLADSSYEQYFGPGTRLTVT.

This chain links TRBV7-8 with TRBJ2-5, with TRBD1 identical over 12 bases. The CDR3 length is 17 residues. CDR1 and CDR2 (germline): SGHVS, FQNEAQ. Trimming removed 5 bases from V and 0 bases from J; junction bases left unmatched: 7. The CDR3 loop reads CASSKGTGGNYQETQYF. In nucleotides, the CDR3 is TGTGCCAGCAGCAAAGGGACAGGGGGCAATTACCAAGAGACCCAGTACTTC. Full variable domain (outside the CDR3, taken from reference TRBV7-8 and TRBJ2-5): GAGVSQSPRYKVAKRGQDVALRCDPISGHVSLFWYQQALGQGPEFLTYFQNEAQLDKSGLPSDRFFAERPEGSVSTLKIQRTQQEDSAVYLCASSKGTGGNYQETQYFGPGTRLLVL.

For the CDR3, the DNA is TGTGCCAGCAGCTTGGCCGCACTCCGTCGGTCGAACACTGAAGCTTTCTTT. Its protein is CASSLAALRRSNTEAFF. The chain uses TRBV5-5 and TRBJ1-1; no reliable D call. Germline V CDR1 and CDR2: SGHKS, YYEKEE (reference sequence). The CDR3 spans 17 residues. Trimming left V 0 bases short and J 1 base short, with 16 bases between. The full variable domain, its missing parts supplied by reference TRBV5-5 and TRBJ1-1, is DAGVTQSPTHLIKTRGQQVTLRCSPISGHKSVSWYQQVLGQGPQFIFQYYEKEERGRGNFPDRFSARQFPNYSSELNVNALLLGDSALYLCASSLAALRRSNTEAFFGQGTRLTVV.

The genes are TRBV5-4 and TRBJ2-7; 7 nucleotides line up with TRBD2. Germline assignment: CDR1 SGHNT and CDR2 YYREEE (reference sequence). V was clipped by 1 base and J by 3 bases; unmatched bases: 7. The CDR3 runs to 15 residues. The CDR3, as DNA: TGTGCCAGCAGCTTGCGGCGGGAGCATCGCTACGAGCAGTACTTC. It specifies CASSLRREHRYEQYF.

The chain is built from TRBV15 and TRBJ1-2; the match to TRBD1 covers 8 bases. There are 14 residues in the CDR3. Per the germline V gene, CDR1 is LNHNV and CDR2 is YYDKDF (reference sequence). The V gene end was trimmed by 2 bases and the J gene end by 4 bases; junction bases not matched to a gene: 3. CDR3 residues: CATSRSTGVYGYTF. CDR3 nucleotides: TGTGCCACCAGCAGATCGACAGGGGTCTATGGCTACACCTTC.

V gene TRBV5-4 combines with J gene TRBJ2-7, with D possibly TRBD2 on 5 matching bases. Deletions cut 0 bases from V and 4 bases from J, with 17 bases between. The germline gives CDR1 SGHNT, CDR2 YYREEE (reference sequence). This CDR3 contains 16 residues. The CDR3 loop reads CASSLAEGRGWYEQYF. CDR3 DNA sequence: TGTGCCAGCAGCTTGGCGGAAGGGAGAGGTTGGTACGAGCAGTACTTC.

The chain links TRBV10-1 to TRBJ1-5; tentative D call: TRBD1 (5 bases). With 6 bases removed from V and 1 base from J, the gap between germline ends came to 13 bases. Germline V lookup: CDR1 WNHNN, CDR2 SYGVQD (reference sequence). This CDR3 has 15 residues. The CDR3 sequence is CASRALRVSNQPQHF. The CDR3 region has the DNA TGCGCCAGCAGAGCCCTCAGGGTAAGCAATCAGCCCCAGCATTTT.

The CDR3 DNA sequence: TGTGCCACCGCAGCCCGGCAGGCAAGCTCTGGAAACACCATATATTTT. It encodes CATAARQASSGNTIYF. V usage is TRBV10-3 and J usage is TRBJ1-3; D remains unclear. The length of the CDR3 is 16 residues. Germline V gene lookup returns CDR1 ENHRY and CDR2 SYGVKD. V was trimmed by 10 bases and J by 0 bases, leaving 19 bases between them.

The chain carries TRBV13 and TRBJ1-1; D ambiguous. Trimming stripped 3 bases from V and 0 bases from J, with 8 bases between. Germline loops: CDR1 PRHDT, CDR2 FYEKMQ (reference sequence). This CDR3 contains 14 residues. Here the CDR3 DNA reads TGTGCCAGCAGCTTCGGACTCATGAACACTGAAGCTTTCTTT. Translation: CASSFGLMNTEAFF.

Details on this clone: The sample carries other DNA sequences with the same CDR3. This chain's CDR3 is CASSQLVGNTEAFF. The DNA for the CDR3 is TGTGCCAGCAGCCAACTCGTCGGGAACACTGAAGCTTTCTTT. V is TRBV16 and J is TRBJ1-1; D uncertain. V was cut by 2 bases and J by 1 base, with 8 bases left in between. This CDR3 spans 14 amino acids. The germline CDR1 and CDR2 sequences are KGHSY and FQNENV.

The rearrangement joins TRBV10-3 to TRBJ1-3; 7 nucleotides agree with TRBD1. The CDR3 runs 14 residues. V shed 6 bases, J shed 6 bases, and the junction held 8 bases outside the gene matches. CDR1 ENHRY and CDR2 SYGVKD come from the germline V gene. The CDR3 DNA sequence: TGTGCCATCAGATTGACAGGGAGCGCAAACACCATATATTTT. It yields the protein CAIRLTGSANTIYF.

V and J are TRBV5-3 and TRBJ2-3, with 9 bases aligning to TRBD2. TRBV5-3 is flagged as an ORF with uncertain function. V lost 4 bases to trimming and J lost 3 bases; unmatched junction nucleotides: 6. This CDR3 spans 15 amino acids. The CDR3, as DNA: TGTGCCAGAAGCCGCGTCCTAGCGGGAACAGATACGCAGTATTTT. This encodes CARSRVLAGTDTQYF.

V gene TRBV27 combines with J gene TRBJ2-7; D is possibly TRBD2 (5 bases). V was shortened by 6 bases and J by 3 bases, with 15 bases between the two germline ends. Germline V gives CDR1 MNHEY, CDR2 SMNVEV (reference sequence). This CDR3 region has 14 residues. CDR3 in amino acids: CASRSLGVGYEQYF. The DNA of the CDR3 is TGTGCCAGCAGATCACTAGGCGTAGGCTACGAGCAGTACTTC.

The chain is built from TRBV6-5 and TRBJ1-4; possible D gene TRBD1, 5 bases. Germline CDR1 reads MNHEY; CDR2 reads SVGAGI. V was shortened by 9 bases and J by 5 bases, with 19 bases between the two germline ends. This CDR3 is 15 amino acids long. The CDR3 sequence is CASKRAGQANEKLFF. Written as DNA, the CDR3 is TGTGCCAGTAAAAGGGCAGGACAAGCAAATGAAAAACTGTTTTTT.

The CDR3 nucleotides read TGTGCCAGCAGCCAGACGTCGAGGGGCTACACCTTC. As protein: CASSQTSRGYTF. The genes are TRBV5-8 and TRBJ1-2, with unresolved D. The CDR3 is made up of 12 amino acids. From germline, CDR1 is SGHTS and CDR2 YDEGEE. V lost 4 bases and J lost 8, with 12 bases in between.

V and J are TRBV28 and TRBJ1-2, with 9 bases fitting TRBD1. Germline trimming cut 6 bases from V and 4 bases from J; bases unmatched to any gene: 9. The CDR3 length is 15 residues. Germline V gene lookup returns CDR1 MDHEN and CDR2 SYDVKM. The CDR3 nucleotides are TGTGCCAGCAGAGTAACAGGGGGCATCGGCTATGGCTACACCTTC. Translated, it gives CASRVTGGIGYGYTF.

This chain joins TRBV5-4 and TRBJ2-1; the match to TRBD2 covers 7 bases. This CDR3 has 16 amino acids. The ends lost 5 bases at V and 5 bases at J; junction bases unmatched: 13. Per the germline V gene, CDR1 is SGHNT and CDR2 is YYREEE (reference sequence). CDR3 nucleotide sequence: TGTGCCAGCAGTTCTACAAAACGGGGGGAGGACAATGAGCAGTTCTTC. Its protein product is CASSSTKRGEDNEQFF.

CDR3 in DNA: TGTGCCAGCAGCTTACAGATTAATAGCAATCAGCCCCAGCATTTT. Translated, it gives CASSLQINSNQPQHF. V is TRBV6-1 and J is TRBJ1-5; D unclear. The CDR3 spans 15 residues. Germline CDR1 MNHNS, CDR2 SASEGT. With 6 bases removed from V and 0 bases from J, the gap between germline ends came to 12 bases.

CDR3 sequence: CASSERTSGYEQYF. The CDR3 DNA reads as TGTGCCAGCAGTGAGAGGACTAGCGGATACGAGCAGTACTTC. V is TRBV2 and J is TRBJ2-7; 10 bases agree with TRBD2. J gave up 4 bases and V 3 bases, and 3 bases lay outside the gene matches. This CDR3 region has 14 residues. The V gene's germline CDR1 is SNHLY and CDR2 FYNNEI.

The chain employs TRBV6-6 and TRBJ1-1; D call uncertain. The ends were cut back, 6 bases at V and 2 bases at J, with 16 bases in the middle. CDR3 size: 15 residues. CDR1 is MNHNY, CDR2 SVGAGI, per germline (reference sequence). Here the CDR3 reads CASSPRGSINTEAFF. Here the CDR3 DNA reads TGTGCCAGCAGCCCACGCGGGTCTATTAACACTGAAGCTTTCTTT.

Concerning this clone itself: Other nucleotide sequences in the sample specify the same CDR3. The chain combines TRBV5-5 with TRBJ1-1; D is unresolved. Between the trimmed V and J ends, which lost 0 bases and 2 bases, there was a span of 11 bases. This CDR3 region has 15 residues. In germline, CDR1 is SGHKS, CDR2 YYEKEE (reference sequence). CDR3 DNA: TGTGCCAGCAGCTTGGGAGGTAAGCTAAACACTGAAGCTTTCTTT. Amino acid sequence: CASSLGGKLNTEAFF.

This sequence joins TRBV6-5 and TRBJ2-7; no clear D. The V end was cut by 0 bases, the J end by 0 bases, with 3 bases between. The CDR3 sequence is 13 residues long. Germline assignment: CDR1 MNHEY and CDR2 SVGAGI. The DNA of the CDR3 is TGTGCCAGCAGTTACTCTATCTCCTACGAGCAGTACTTC. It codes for CASSYSISYEQYF.